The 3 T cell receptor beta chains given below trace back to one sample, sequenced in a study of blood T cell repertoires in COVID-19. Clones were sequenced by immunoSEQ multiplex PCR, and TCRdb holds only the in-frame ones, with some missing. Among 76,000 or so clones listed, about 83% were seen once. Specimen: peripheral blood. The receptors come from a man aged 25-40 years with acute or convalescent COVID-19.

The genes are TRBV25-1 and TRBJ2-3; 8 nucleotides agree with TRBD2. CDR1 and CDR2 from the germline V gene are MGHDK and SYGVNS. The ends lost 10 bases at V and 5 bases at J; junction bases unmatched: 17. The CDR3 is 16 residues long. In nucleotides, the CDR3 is TGTGCCACCCGGGAGGGACGGTGGGGTTCGGGAGATACGCAGTATTTT. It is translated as CATREGRWGSGDTQYF. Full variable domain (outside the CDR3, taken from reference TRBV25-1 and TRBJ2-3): EADIYQTPRYLVIGTGKKITLECSQTMGHDKMYWYQQDPGMELHLIHYSYGVNSTEKGDLSSESTVSRIRTEHFPLTLESARPSHTSQYLCATREGRWGSGDTQYFGPGTRLTVL.

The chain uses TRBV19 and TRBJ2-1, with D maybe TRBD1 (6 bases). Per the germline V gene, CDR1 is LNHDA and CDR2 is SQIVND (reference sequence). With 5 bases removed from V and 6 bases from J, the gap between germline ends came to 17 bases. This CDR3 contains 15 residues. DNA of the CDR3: TGTGCCAGTAGTTGGGGGCTAGGGCGGGTCAATGAGCAGTTCTTC. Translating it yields CASSWGLGRVNEQFF. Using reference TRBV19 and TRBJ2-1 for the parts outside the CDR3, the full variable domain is DGGITQSPKYLFRKEGQNVTLSCEQNLNHDAMYWYRQDPGQGLRLIYYSQIVNDFQKGDIAEGYSVSREKKESFPLTVTSAQKNPTAFYLCASSWGLGRVNEQFFGPGTRLTVL.

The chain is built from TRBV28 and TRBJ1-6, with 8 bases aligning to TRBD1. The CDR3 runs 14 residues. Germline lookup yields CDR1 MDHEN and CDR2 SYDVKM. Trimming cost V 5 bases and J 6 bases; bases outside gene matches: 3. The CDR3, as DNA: TGTGCCAGCAGTCGACAGGGGCGTAATTCACCCCTCCACTTT. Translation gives CASSRQGRNSPLHF.